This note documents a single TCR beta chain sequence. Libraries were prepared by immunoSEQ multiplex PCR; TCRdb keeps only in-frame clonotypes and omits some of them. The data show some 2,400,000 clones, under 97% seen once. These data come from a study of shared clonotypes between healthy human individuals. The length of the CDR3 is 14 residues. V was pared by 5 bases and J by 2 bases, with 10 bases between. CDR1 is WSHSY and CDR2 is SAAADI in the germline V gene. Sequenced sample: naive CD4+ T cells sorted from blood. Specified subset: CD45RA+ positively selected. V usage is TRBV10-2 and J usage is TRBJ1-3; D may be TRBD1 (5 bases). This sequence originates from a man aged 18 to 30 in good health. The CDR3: CASSHRGAGNTIYF. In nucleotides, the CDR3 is TGCGCCAGCAGTCACAGAGGGGCTGGAAACACCATATATTTT.